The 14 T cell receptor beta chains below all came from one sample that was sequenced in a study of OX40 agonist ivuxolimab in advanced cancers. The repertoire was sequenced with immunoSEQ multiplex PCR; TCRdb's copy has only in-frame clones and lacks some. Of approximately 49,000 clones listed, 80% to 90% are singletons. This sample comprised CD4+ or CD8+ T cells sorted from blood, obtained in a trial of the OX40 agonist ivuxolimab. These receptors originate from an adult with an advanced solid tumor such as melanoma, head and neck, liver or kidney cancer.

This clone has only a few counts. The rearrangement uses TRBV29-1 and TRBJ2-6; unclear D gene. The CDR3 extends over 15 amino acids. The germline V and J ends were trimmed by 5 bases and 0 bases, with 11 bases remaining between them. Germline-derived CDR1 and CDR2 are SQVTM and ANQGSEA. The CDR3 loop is CSVLETSSGANVLTF. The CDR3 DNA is TGCAGCGTTCTGGAGACCAGCTCTGGGGCCAACGTCCTGACTTTC.

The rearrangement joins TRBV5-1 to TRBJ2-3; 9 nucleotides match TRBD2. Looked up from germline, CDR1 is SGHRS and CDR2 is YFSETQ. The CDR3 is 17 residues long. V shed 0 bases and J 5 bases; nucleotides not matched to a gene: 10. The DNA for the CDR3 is TGCGCCAGCAGCTTGGCCGCAAGCGGGGGGTTTGAAGATACGCAGTATTTT. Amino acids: CASSLAASGGFEDTQYF.

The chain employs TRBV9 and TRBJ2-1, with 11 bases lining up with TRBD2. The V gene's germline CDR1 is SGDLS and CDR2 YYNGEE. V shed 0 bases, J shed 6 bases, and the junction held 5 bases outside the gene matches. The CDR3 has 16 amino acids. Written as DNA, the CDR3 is TGTGCCAGCAGCGTAGCGGGGGGACTAGCGGCCAATGAGCAGTTCTTC. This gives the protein CASSVAGGLAANEQFF.

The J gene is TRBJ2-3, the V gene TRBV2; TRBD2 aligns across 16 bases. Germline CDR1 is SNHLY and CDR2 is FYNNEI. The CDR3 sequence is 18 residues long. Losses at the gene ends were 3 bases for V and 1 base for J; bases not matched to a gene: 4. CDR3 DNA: TGTGCCAGCAGTGAGGGACTAGCGGGAGGGCCAGGCACAGATACGCAGTATTTT. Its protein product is CASSEGLAGGPGTDTQYF.

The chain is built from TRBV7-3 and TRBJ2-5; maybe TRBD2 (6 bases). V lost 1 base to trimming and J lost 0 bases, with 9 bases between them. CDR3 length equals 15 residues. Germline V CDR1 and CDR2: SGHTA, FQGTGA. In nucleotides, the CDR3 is TGTGCCAGCAGCTTAAGAGGGGACTACCAAGAGACCCAGTACTTC. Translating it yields CASSLRGDYQETQYF.

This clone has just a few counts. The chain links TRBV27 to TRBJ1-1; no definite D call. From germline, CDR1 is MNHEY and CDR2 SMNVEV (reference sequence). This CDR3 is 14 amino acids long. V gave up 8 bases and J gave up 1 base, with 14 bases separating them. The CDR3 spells CASCQRDGNTEAFF. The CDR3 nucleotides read TGTGCCAGCTGCCAGAGAGACGGGAACACTGAAGCTTTCTTT.

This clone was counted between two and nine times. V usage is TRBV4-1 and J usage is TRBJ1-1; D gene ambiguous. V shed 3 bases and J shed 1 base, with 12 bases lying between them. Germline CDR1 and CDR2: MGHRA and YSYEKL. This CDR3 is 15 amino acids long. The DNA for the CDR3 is TGCGCCAGCAGCCAGTTGAGCGTAGGGAACACTGAAGCTTTCTTT. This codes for CASSQLSVGNTEAFF.

The CDR3 reads CASSQGPSYEQYF. CDR3 DNA: TGTGCCAGCTCGCAGGGGCCCTCCTACGAGCAGTACTTC. The rearrangement joins TRBV2 to TRBJ2-7, with D maybe TRBD1 (6 bases). Trimming took 8 bases from V and 0 from J, leaving 11 bases between them. The CDR3 consists of 13 residues. Germline V gene data show CDR1 as SNHLY and CDR2 as FYNNEI.

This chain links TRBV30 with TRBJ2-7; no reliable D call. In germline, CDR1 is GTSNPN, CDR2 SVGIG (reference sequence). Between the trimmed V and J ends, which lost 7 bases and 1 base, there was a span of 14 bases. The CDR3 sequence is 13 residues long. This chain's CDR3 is CAFRALISYEQYF. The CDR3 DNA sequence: TGTGCCTTCCGGGCCCTAATTTCCTACGAGCAGTACTTC.

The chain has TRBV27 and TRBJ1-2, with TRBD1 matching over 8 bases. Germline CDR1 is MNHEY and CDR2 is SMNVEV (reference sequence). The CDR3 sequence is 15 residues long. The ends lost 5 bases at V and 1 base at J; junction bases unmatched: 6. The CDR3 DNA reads TGTGCCAGCAGTCCGAGGACAGGGAGTAACTATGGCTACACCTTC. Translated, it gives CASSPRTGSNYGYTF.

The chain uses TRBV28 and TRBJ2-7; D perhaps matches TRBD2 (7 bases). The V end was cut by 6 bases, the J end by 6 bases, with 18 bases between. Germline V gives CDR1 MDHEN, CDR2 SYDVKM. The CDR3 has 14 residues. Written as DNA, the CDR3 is TGTGCCAGCAGCGCGGGGAGGGGGATCGGCGAGCAGTACTTC. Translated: CASSAGRGIGEQYF.

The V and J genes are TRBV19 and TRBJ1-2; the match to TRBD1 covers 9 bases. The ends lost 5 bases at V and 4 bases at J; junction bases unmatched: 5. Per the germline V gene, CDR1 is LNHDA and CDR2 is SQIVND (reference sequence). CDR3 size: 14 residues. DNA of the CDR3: TGTGCCAGTAGTTTTTTGGACAGGGGCTATGGCTACACCTTC. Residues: CASSFLDRGYGYTF.

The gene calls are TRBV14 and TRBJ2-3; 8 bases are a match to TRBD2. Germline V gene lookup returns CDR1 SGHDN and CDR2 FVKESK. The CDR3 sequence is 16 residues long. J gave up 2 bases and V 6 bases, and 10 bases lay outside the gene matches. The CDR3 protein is CASSPRRGVDTDTQYF. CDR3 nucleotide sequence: TGTGCCAGCAGTCCCCGGCGGGGGGTTGACACAGATACGCAGTATTTT.

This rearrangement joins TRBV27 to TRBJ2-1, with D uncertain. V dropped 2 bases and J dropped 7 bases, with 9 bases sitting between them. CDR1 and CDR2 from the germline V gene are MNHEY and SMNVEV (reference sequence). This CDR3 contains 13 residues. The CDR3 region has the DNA TGTGCCAGCAGTTTAGCCCGGGTTAATGAGCAGTTCTTC. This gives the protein CASSLARVNEQFF.